The clone carrying this TCR beta chain showed up just a few times. No antigen is known for it. This sample was taken from a study of early T cells in non-severe SARS-CoV-2 infection. About the study: With bulk RNA from unsorted whole blood as input, sequencing yielded unpaired chains. Overall study findings and caveats: CD4 and private specificities were missed by VDJdb matching, which favored anti-spike CD8 responses.

Trimming left V 2 bases short and J 0 bases short, with 8 bases between. This CDR3 region has 16 residues. Germline V lookup: CDR1 KGHSH, CDR2 LQKENI. Individual cDNA molecules received unique molecular identifiers. From the 5' RACE reads, TCRdb called clonotypes with MiXCR, one entry per CDR3 protein. The data hold tens of thousands of distinct CDR3 sequences, with about an eighth observed a single time. The TCR originated in an adult who was a healthcare worker with PCR-confirmed SARS-CoV-2 infection or an uninfected control (not recorded which). The V gene is TRBV18, the J gene TRBJ2-6, with a tentative D call TRBD2 (5 bases). The sequences come from whole blood, collected at baseline. DNA for the CDR3: TGTGCCAGCTCACCAGGACTGATCTCTGGGGCCAACGTCCTGACTTTC. It codes for CASSPGLISGANVLTF.